This T cell receptor (beta chain) was documented in a study of CD8 T cells in Susac syndrome. For this clonotype: The antigen is unknown.

Overall study findings and caveats: The study conceded that its TCR sequencing and HLA analysis involved relatively few individuals.

RNA, at roughly 0.5 to 1 ug, was reverse transcribed with random hexamers. Amplification of the TCR beta CDR3 was carried out by immunoSEQ multiplex PCR, which spanned a total of 54 Vbeta and 13 Jbeta segments. TCRdb reprocessed the immunoSEQ multiplex PCR reads with MiXCR, giving one entry per CDR3 protein. The table records about 120,000 distinct CDR3 sequences, 80% to 95% of them present only once. There are 15 residues in the CDR3. Losses at the gene ends were 1 base for V and 4 bases for J; bases not matched to a gene: 3. Germline CDR1 is LGHNA and CDR2 is YNFKEQ. Healthy donors formed controls matched for age and sex. TEMRA cells were FACS-enriched, with CD8+ and CD4+ T cells isolated negatively.

This TCR was sampled from a human donor in good health. The chain carries TRBV4-2 and TRBJ1-4, with 7 positions matching TRBD1. Source material: CD8+ T cells from PBMCs. The CDR3 coding sequence is TGTGCCAGCAGCCAAGTAGACAGGGATAATGAAAAACTGTTTTTT. It translates to CASSQVDRDNEKLFF.